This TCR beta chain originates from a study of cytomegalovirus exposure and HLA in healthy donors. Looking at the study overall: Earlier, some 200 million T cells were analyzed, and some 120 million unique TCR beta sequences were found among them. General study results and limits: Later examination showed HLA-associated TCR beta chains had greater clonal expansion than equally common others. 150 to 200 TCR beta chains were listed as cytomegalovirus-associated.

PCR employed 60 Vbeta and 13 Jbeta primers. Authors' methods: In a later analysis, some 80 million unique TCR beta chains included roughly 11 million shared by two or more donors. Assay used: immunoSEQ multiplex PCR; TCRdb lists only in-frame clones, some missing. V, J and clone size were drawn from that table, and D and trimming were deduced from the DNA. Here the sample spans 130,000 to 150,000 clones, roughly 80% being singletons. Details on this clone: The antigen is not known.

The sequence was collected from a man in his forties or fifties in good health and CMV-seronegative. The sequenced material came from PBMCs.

The CDR3 nucleotides read TGTGCCAGCAGTTACTCGAGGGAGACCCAGTACTTC. Protein product: CASSYSRETQYF. The chain has TRBV6-5 and TRBJ2-5; no firm D call. Looked up from germline, CDR1 is MNHEY and CDR2 is SVGAGI. The CDR3 is made up of 12 amino acids. V was clipped by 0 bases and J by 5 bases, with 4 bases between them.